Reported below is one TCR beta chain. Its antigen is undetermined. The sample comes from a study of T-cell reconstitution after alpha-beta-depleted transplantation in children. Study conclusions and caveats: By one year post-transplant, T-cell counts and diversity largely arose from T cells that were newly produced. Recipient T cells and thymic progenitors that survived gave rise to the high TCRbeta diversity observed at day 60 in some patients. The study reportedly traced alpha-beta T cells about two months after transplant to several hundred expanded graft clones.

CDR3 length equals 15 residues. From germline, CDR1 is SGHKS and CDR2 YYEKEE (reference sequence). V lost 3 bases and J 1 base, leaving 13 bases between the germline ends. Preparing the TCRbeta library involved the use of unique molecular identifiers. A single record per CDR3 protein comes from TCRdb applying MiXCR to the PCR reads. The sample carries some 840,000 distinct CDR3 sequences, about 16% recorded once. J is TRBJ2-5 and V is TRBV5-5, with D hard to call. Source: PBMCs, mostly from graft donor cells, taken 360 days after TCRalphabeta/CD19-depleted stem cell transplant. The TCR comes from a male patient under 18 who had a stem cell transplant for acute lymphoblastic leukemia, so the T cells may come from the graft donor. CDR3 nucleotides: TGTGCCAGCAGCTCCCCTCCTGGGATCCAAGAGACCCAGTACTTC. It specifies CASSSPPGIQETQYF.